This is a list of T cell receptor beta chains from one sample in a study of T cell responses to AZD1222 COVID-19 vaccine. The assay was immunoSEQ multiplex PCR, and TCRdb's table has in-frame clones only and misses some. The sample yields roughly 49,000 clones, more than 60% seen once. Sequenced here: peripheral blood, sampled on day 0 of AZD1222 vaccination. Every receptor here comes from an adult in good health. The CDR3 runs from the conserved cysteine through the conserved F or W. The D gene is left open where the match is weak. Clone size is not always given. Where it is, it says once, few, many or a class for expanded clones.

J,size,D,V,CDR3,DNA
TRBJ1-1,once,-,TRBV29-1,CSVEDRKKTEAFF,TGCAGCGTTGAAGATAGGAAGAAGACTGAAGCTTTCTTT
TRBJ1-1,-,TRBD1,TRBV5-1,CASSWTGQTTEAFF,TGCGCCAGCAGCTGGACAGGGCAGACGACTGAAGCTTTCTTT
TRBJ2-1,-,-,TRBV14,CASSQGERSEQFF,TGTGCCAGCAGCCAAGGGGAACGTAGTGAGCAGTTCTTC
TRBJ2-2,-,TRBD1,TRBV6-6,CASSSGQGRGTGELFF,TGTGCCAGCAGTTCAGGACAGGGGCGAGGCACCGGGGAGCTGTTTTTT
TRBJ2-5,-,TRBD2,TRBV9,CASSPTEGGGETQYF,TGTGCCAGCAGCCCAACGGAGGGCGGGGGAGAGACCCAGTACTTC
TRBJ1-2,-,TRBD1,TRBV6-1,CASSEGQGQFYGYTF,TGTGCCAGCAGTGAAGGACAGGGGCAGTTCTATGGCTACACCTTC
TRBJ2-1,few,-,TRBV6-4,CASSLDPGQGGLAVYNEQFF,TGTGCCAGCAGTCTAGATCCGGGACAGGGGGGACTAGCGGTCTACAATGAGCAGTTCTTC
TRBJ2-7,-,-,TRBV5-6,CASGFLAHYEQYF,TGTGCCAGCGGATTCCTAGCCCACTACGAGCAGTACTTC
TRBJ2-5,-,TRBD1,TRBV4-1,CASSQGDRTETQYF,TGCGCCAGCAGCCAAGGGGACAGGACAGAGACCCAGTACTTC
TRBJ2-1,-,-,TRBV7-2,CASSPMYNEQFF,TGTGCCAGCAGCCCGATGTACAATGAGCAGTTCTTC
TRBJ2-1,-,TRBD2,TRBV27,CASSSLAGNNNEQFF,TGTGCCAGCAGCTCCTTAGCGGGCAACAACAATGAGCAGTTCTTC
TRBJ2-1,-,-,TRBV5-6,CASSLWGRGVGEQFF,TGTGCCAGCAGCTTGTGGGGCAGGGGGGTTGGTGAGCAGTTCTTC
TRBJ1-4,-,-,TRBV6-5,CASSLATNEKLFF,TGTGCCAGCAGTCTAGCAACTAATGAAAAACTGTTTTTT
TRBJ1-5,-,-,TRBV6-6,CASSSNGYNQPQHF,TGTGCCAGCAGCTCGAACGGGTACAATCAGCCCCAGCATTTT
TRBJ1-2,-,-,TRBV3-1/TRBV3-2,CASSQDSGIYGYTF,TGTGCCAGCAGCCAAGATTCCGGGATCTATGGCTACACCTTC
TRBJ1-2,-,-,TRBV6-5,CASSPAGRNYGYTF,TGTGCCAGCAGTCCGGCGGGGAGAAACTATGGCTACACCTTC
TRBJ2-3,few,-,TRBV18,CASSEDFRNTDTQYF,TGTGCCAGCTCAGAAGACTTTCGGAACACAGATACGCAGTATTTT
TRBJ2-2,-,-,TRBV7-2,CAIARIANTGELFF,TGTGCCATCGCCAGAATAGCGAACACCGGGGAGCTGTTTTTT
TRBJ2-1,-,-,TRBV3-1/TRBV3-2,CASSLRSGDDEQFF,TGTGCCAGCAGCCTAAGGAGTGGGGACGATGAGCAGTTCTTC
TRBJ2-3,few,-,TRBV6-4,CASSEGEPMPQYF,TGTGCCAGCAGTGAGGGTGAGCCTATGCCGCAGTATTTT
TRBJ1-6,-,-,TRBV15,CATSRDRGMDSPLHF,TGTGCCACCAGCAGAGATCGGGGCATGGATTCACCCCTCCACTTT
TRBJ2-7,few,TRBD2,TRBV29-1,CSVKGGLADYEQYF,TGCAGCGTCAAAGGGGGACTAGCGGACTACGAGCAGTACTTC
TRBJ1-1,-,TRBD1,TRBV30,CAWSRGQGGTEAFF,TGTGCCTGGAGCCGAGGACAGGGAGGCACTGAAGCTTTCTTT
TRBJ2-1,few,TRBD2,TRBV29-1,CSAGLAGVSFF,TGCAGCGCGGGACTAGCGGGAGTATCCTTCTTC
TRBJ1-6,-,-,TRBV5-1,CASSLESSYNSPLHF,TGCGCCAGCAGCTTGGAGAGCTCCTATAATTCACCCCTCCACTTT
TRBJ1-5,few,-,TRBV5-5,CASSNRGNQPQHF,TGTGCCAGCAGCAACCGGGGAAATCAGCCCCAGCATTTT
TRBJ2-1,few,TRBD1,TRBV7-8,CASSFGDRLYNEQFF,TGTGCCAGCAGCTTTGGGGACAGACTCTACAATGAGCAGTTCTTC
TRBJ2-7,-,TRBD1,TRBV9,CASSVATGTGAYEQYF,TGTGCCAGCAGCGTCGCGACCGGGACAGGGGCCTACGAGCAGTACTTC
TRBJ2-1,-,TRBD2,TRBV3-1/TRBV3-2,CASTLAGVNEQFF,TGTGCCAGCACACTAGCGGGGGTCAATGAGCAGTTCTTC
TRBJ1-6,-,-,TRBV11-2,CASSLDWTEASPLHF,TGTGCCAGCAGCTTAGACTGGACAGAGGCTTCACCCCTCCACTTT